This T cell receptor beta chain was profiled in a study of blood T cell repertoires in COVID-19. Study in general: Spain, Italy and the United States supplied samples that represented acute and convalescent COVID-19.

Profiling relied on immunoSEQ multiplex PCR, and the TCRdb table lists in-frame clones only, not all of them. The data contain a few hundred thousand clones, over 75% of them singletons. This clone has just one count. The CDR3 consists of 16 residues. Germline assignment: CDR1 MDHEN and CDR2 SYDVKM. Trimming took 4 bases from V and 5 from J, leaving 18 bases between them. Adults between about 18 and 95 years of age took part from 24 US areas. Cohorts were assigned according to the clinical history that participants reported. Two negative PCRs, clearance, or symptom resolution had been documented for recovered Cohort 3 donors.

This TCR was recovered from a man aged 18 to 35 who had recovered from COVID-19. Source material: PBMCs or T cells enriched from blood (not recorded which). J is TRBJ2-1 and V is TRBV28; perhaps TRBD2 as D (7 bases). The CDR3, as DNA: TGTGCCAGCAGTTCCCCATCCGCGGGGGCGGACAATGAGCAGTTCTTC. It is translated as CASSSPSAGADNEQFF.